This T cell receptor beta chain stems from a study of cytomegalovirus exposure and HLA in healthy donors (dated by TCRdb to 2017 to 2019). In terms of the full investigation: According to an earlier analysis of 587 of the donors, 150 million to 200 million T cells yielded 90 million to 130 million unique TCR beta sequences and about 280 Gb of sequence data. An early release that covered some 630 HLA-typed donors contained about 300 gigabases of sequencing data and tens of millions of unique TCR sequences. Among the approximately 400 genotyped donors, 75% to 90% belonged to the genetic ancestry cluster associated with self-reported Caucasian donors. The study was designed to test whether signatures of past pathogen exposure could be identified by cataloging public T cell receptors. Using immunosequencing, the study profiled T cell repertoires from 640 or so subjects and related those repertoires to cytomegalovirus serostatus. In addition to the first cohort of around 670 subjects, a separate validation cohort of 130 or so different subjects was used. The study combined high-throughput TCR immunosequencing, statistical association of individual TCRs with disease status, and machine learning to predict cytomegalovirus infection status. A later analysis re-analyzed previously published TCR beta repertoires from 550 to 700 donors and added high-resolution HLA genotyping to study TCR occurrence patterns. Rather than drawing on any new phenotypic data, the later analysis identified candidate immune exposures from TCR beta sequences and the way those sequences occurred across donors. An earlier analysis of several hundred of the donors applied high-throughput TCR beta sequencing to assess whether each TCR beta V gene segment acted as functional or pseudogenic. Alongside the repertoire data, information on donor age, sex, ethnicity and CMV serostatus was compiled. Genome-wide SNP genotypes for about 60% of the roughly 670 donors were used in a later genetic analysis, which treated that subset as a discovery cohort. All discovery cohort repertoires had been generated on a single sequencing platform. Both class I and class II loci were covered by HLA typing, at four-digit resolution. Typing coverage varied by locus: about 629-640 donors for A, B, C, DRB1 and DQB1; approximately 520 for DQA1; more than 600 for DPA1; around 490 for DPB1. About five DR-DQ haplotypes were handled as single units for association and clustering because linkage in the cohort was strong. Among a few hundred genotyped donors of the cohort, an average of around 240,000 unique TCR beta nucleotide sequences were sequenced per donor, about a sixth of them non-productive. Broader findings and caveats from the paper: An association between a missense DCLRE1C variant and V-gene and J-gene trimming of TCR beta chains was found in a later genetic analysis and replicated in an independent cohort. Assigning TCR associations to individual alleles was difficult when HLA alleles, especially DR and DQ, strongly co-occurred. According to a later analysis, parvovirus B19, influenza, CMV and Epstein-Barr virus appeared linked to several top co-occurrence clusters. A few of the identified cytomegalovirus-associated TCR beta chains were confirmed in vitro to be specific for cytomegalovirus antigens. A later analysis found that TCR association rates varied across HLA loci, with DRB1 alleles showing the most associated TCRs and HLA-C alleles the fewest. In an earlier analysis of a few hundred of the donors, most TCR beta V segments were observed in productive rearrangements about 90% or about 30% of the time, broadly matching IMGT annotations. Most TCR sequences were observed very rarely across donors, whereas some public TCRs were present in many individuals. Because HLA typing was unavailable for some donors at each locus, only the typed subset was used in association tests. In a later analysis, some 18,000 TCR beta sequences were associated with specific HLA alleles at a false discovery rate of 0.05. Because counts were too low, roughly 16 rarely observed V segments, including chromosome 9 orphons, were left out of the earlier analysis of 587 of the donors. A total of fewer than 200 TCR beta chains were listed by the study as associated with cytomegalovirus. CMV serostatus was the only immune exposure information available for the cohort. Correlated functional status among segregating V segments might reflect linkage disequilibrium, but an unknown experimental factor could not be ruled out. According to a later analysis, most CMV-associated TCR beta chains appeared to be HLA-restricted, and the HLA associations seemed to be driven largely by CMV exposure. According to the authors, the approach could potentially be generalized to other disease states and immunological phenotypes. In a later analysis, HLA-associated TCR beta chains were found to be more clonally expanded and to have lower generation probabilities than equally common non-associated chains. A further reported finding was that TCR beta sequences accurately predicted the HLA-A and HLA-B alleles for most subjects in the first cohort. The 87-base-pair reads could not distinguish some IMGT-functional V segments, including TRBV6-2 and TRBV6-3, so those segments were excluded. The sequencing pipeline was judged likely to have produced a cluster of highly shared sequence variants as a technical artifact. Roughly uniform sequencing depth across donors was assumed in presence/absence analyses, although this assumption may not hold. According to a later genetic analysis, donors in an Asian-associated ancestry cluster had fewer N-insertions in productive TCRs than the approximately 630-donor mean. The classifier was reported to diagnose cytomegalovirus status with high specificity and sensitivity in both the original and validation cohorts. The cohort was sequenced for TCR beta chains only, and without alpha or paired-chain data the features that could be detected were limited.

Comments on this clone: Which antigen it targets is not known. The input lacks base qualities; no much larger clone sits a single base away.

From the germline V gene (reference sequence), CDR1 is SEHNR and CDR2 is FQNEAQ. From its cysteine to its phenylalanine, the CDR3 spans 16 amino acids. The kept DNA is CDR3 alone, 48 bases in frame from the first base. V drops 5 bases and J drops 7 bases, leaving 21 bases in between. The cohort was made up of approximately 670 healthy bone marrow donors. Cohort members were all nominally healthy when sampled, although unrecorded immune exposures were likely present. The donor tested CMV seronegative and was one of the 352 seronegative cohort members. Every donor gave a peripheral blood sample, and the peripheral blood mononuclear cells from that sample were used for TCR beta sequencing. The Qiagen DNeasy Blood Extraction Kit was used to extract genomic DNA from the blood cell samples. Library prep was done by the immunoSEQ multiplex PCR assay. For the multiplex PCR, a mixture combining 60 forward primers for TCR Vbeta segments and 13 reverse primers for TCR Jbeta segments was used. Amplification of the CDR3 region of rearranged TCR beta genes was performed with a multiplex PCR assay on genomic DNA. Amplified TCR beta libraries were sequenced as 87-base-pair reads on the Illumina HiSeq System. Concerning the study's data processing: A later analysis tallied around 82 million unique TCR beta chains across the 650 to 750 repertoires, and around 12 million of those chains were shared by two or more donors. A nearest-neighbor algorithm error-corrected the raw reads and collapsed the reads into unique sequences, merging closely related sequences to remove PCR and sequencing errors. V, D and J gene segments were assigned by aligning CDR3 sequences to IMGT reference sequences. For a sequence to be retained, a match of at least six nucleotides to both a V gene segment and a J gene segment was required. Rearrangements were classified as productive when the CDR3 lacked stop codons and remained in frame with V and J, and all other rearrangements were classified as non-productive. CDR3 was defined by IMGT convention, running from the second conserved V-encoded cysteine to the conserved J-encoded phenylalanine. The earlier analysis of more than 450 of the donors excluded sequences that lacked an unambiguous match to a single V gene segment. In an earlier analysis of a few hundred of the donors, a V segment was called functional when productive rearrangements were above 56.7%, and segregating when the standard deviation between donors exceeded 5%. A statistical classification framework was built to diagnose cytomegalovirus status from the catalog of TCR beta chain sequences. In a later analysis, V and J genes were assigned by comparing TCR nucleotide sequences against IMGT/GENE-DB human TR gene sequences. In a later analysis, CDR3 sequences and most-parsimonious VDJ recombination scenarios were assigned using the TCRdist pipeline. In a later analysis, each TCR beta chain was defined by its CDR3 amino acid sequence together with its V-gene family, and reads without a unique V-gene family were excluded. As a way to deal with suspected cross-contamination and a sequencing artifact, a later analysis dropped roughly 600 nucleotide sequences that were highly shared and had low generation probability. A later analysis calculated a clonal expansion index for each public chain from normalized within-repertoire ranks of inferred template counts. In a later analysis, generation probabilities were computed with a VDJ recombination model fitted to out-of-frame rearrangements, and the resulting probabilities were checked against IGoR. In a later analysis, TCR-TCR, TCR-HLA and TCR-CMV co-occurrence was scored with hypergeometric tests, and a repertoire-size bias correction was applied to TCR pairs. To estimate false discovery rates, a later analysis permuted the HLA or CMV assignments 20 times. In a later analysis, co-occurring TCRs were grouped with DBSCAN, and TCRdist sequence similarity was added when clustering was performed within HLA-allele-positive subsets. For co-occurrence clustering, repertoires with fewer than 30,000 or more than 120,000 public chains were excluded, along with five repertoires with anomalous nucleotide sharing. The immuneACCESS repertoire file appears here via TCRdb, limited to in-frame rearrangements. These files lack a portion of the clones; in checked studies, under half of the deficit traces to unresolved V genes, and the cause of the others is not known. V and J calls plus clone size are reproduced from that table; the DNA served to infer D and trimming. The sample records about 190,000 clones, about 87% of which are singletons. The ten largest clonotypes hold around 1.4% of the sample.

The sequencing sample was made of PBMCs. The clonotype comes from a man aged 30 to 39 in good health and CMV-seronegative. Here the chain combines TRBV7-9 and TRBJ2-1; TRBD2 might be the D gene, on 5 matching bases. The CDR3 sequence is CASSPGWGKGVNEQFF. The DNA sequence reads TGTGCCAGCAGCCCAGGTTGGGGTAAGGGAGTGAATGAGCAGTTCTTC.